The 25 T cell receptor beta chains listed next were all sequenced from one sample in a study of cytomegalovirus exposure and HLA in healthy donors (dated by TCRdb to the late 2010s). Preparation of the library involved the immunoSEQ multiplex PCR assay. TCRdb provides this immuneACCESS table in a form limited to in-frame rearrangements. Some clones are lacking; in checked studies, under half of them reflect an unresolved V gene, and why the rest are absent is not known. This sample is represented by 200,000 or so clones; 80% to 90% of them were singletons. The leading ten clones occupy 2% to 2.5% of the sample. The sequenced material came from PBMCs. The receptors stem from a woman younger than 35 in good health and CMV-seropositive.

The chain couples TRBV11-3 to TRBJ2-1; D possibly corresponds to TRBD1 (6 bases). The CDR3 covers 15 residues. The V end lost 5 bases, the J end lost 5 bases, and 16 bases lay between the germline ends. Looked up from germline, CDR1 is SGHNT and CDR2 is YENEEA. DNA for the CDR3: TGTGCCAGCAGCCCAACGGGACATAGGGACAATGAGCAGTTCTTC. Its translation: CASSPTGHRDNEQFF.

V and J are TRBV29-1 and TRBJ2-1; 10 bases are shared with TRBD2. The length of the CDR3 is 12 residues. Germline values: CDR1 SQVTM, CDR2 ANQGSEA. Trimming took 7 bases from V and 15 from J; bases not matched to a gene: 12. CDR3 protein: CSAPTGTSDSFF. The CDR3 coding sequence is TGCAGCGCCCCAACCGGGACTAGCGACTCGTTCTTC.

The chain carries TRBV10-3 and TRBJ2-5; D possibly corresponds to TRBD2 (7 bases). Germline V gene lookup returns CDR1 ENHRY and CDR2 SYGVKD. The V and J ends lost 8 bases and 1 base respectively, with 14 bases between them. CDR3 length: 14 amino acids. The CDR3 sequence: CAIGARGGQETQYF. The CDR3 bases are TGTGCCATCGGCGCTAGGGGGGGCCAAGAGACCCAGTACTTC.

The chain employs TRBV7-2 and TRBJ2-7, with a weak D call TRBD2 (5 bases). CDR1 SGHTA and CDR2 FQGNSA come from the germline V gene. Trimming removed 7 bases at V and 0 bases at J, with 10 bases between. CDR3 length: 13 residues. The CDR3 loop reads CASTATTSYEQYF. Written as DNA, the CDR3 is TGTGCCAGCACCGCGACTACCTCCTACGAGCAGTACTTC.

This chain connects TRBV4-1 to TRBJ2-2; TRBD1 matches 7 bases. The junction had 4 bases not matched to a gene; V was cut back by 2 bases and J by 4 bases. The CDR3 consists of 15 residues. Germline V gene data show CDR1 as MGHRA and CDR2 as YSYEKL. The CDR3 DNA follows: TGCGCCAGCAGCCAAAATACAGGGGCCACCGGGGAGCTGTTTTTT. The encoded protein is CASSQNTGATGELFF.

The V call is TRBV4-1, the J call TRBJ1-4, with D perhaps TRBD1 (6 bases). Trimming stripped 9 bases from V and 8 bases from J, with 13 bases between. From germline, CDR1 is MGHRA and CDR2 YSYEKL. The CDR3 runs to 12 residues. The chain's CDR3 is CASRQVAEKLFF. The CDR3 nucleotides read TGCGCCAGTCGACAGGTAGCCGAAAAACTGTTTTTT.

This rearrangement joins TRBV9 to TRBJ2-1, with 10 positions matching TRBD2. CDR1 is SGDLS, CDR2 YYNGEE, per germline. J was trimmed by 0 bases and V by 4 bases; bases with no gene match: 4. This CDR3 is built from 16 residues. As DNA, the CDR3 is TGTGCCAGCAGCCTTAGCGGGAGGAGCTCCTACAATGAGCAGTTCTTC. Translated, it gives CASSLSGRSSYNEQFF.

The V call is TRBV15, the J call TRBJ2-7; the D gene is possibly TRBD2 (6 bases). The CDR3 runs to 13 residues. In germline, CDR1 is LNHNV, CDR2 YYDKDF (reference sequence). Trimming stripped 11 bases from V and 1 base from J, with 15 bases between. The CDR3 sequence: CALLREVSYEQYF. The CDR3, as DNA: TGTGCCCTCCTGAGGGAGGTTTCCTACGAGCAGTACTTC. The variable domain in full, with the rest retrieved from reference TRBV15 and TRBJ2-7, is DAMVIQNPRYQVTQFGKPVTLSCSQTLNHNVMYWYQQKSSQAPKLLFHYYDKDFNNEADTPDNFQSRRPNTSFCFLDIRSPGLGDTAMYLCALLREVSYEQYFGPGTRLTVT.

V gene TRBV28 combines with J gene TRBJ2-7; no clear D. Germline V gives CDR1 MDHEN, CDR2 SYDVKM. The CDR3 spans 16 residues. Trimming removed 4 bases from V and 3 bases from J, with 19 bases in between. CDR3 DNA sequence: TGTGCCAGCAGTTCCCCCTCTAATGACTTCATCTACGAGCAGTACTTC. Protein sequence: CASSSPSNDFIYEQYF. The full variable domain, its missing parts supplied by reference TRBV28 and TRBJ2-7, is DVKVTQSSRYLVKRTGEKVFLECVQDMDHENMFWYRQDPGLGLRLIYFSYDVKMKEKGDIPEGYSVSREKKERFSLILESASTNQTSMYLCASSSPSNDFIYEQYFGPGTRLTVT.

The CDR3 protein is CASSLGLAGGNNEQFF. CDR3 sequence (DNA): TGTGCCAGCAGCTTAGGCCTAGCGGGAGGAAACAATGAGCAGTTCTTC. The chain has TRBV7-6 and TRBJ2-1, with 11 bases matching TRBD2. From germline, CDR1 is SGHVS and CDR2 FNYEAQ. This CDR3 spans 16 amino acids. V shed 1 base and J 5 bases; nucleotides not matched to a gene: 4.

This clone was detected only a few times. The gene calls are TRBV19 and TRBJ2-1, with 13 nucleotides matching TRBD2. Germline assignment: CDR1 LNHDA and CDR2 SQIVND (reference sequence). Trimming took 6 bases from V and 9 from J; bases not matched to a gene: 11. The CDR3 runs 16 residues. In DNA, the CDR3 is TGTGCCAGTAGCCGCCGGACTAGCGGGAGATGGGGTGAGCAGTTCTTC. It encodes CASSRRTSGRWGEQFF.

The genes are TRBV9 and TRBJ2-7; 8 bases line up with TRBD1. The CDR3 contains 16 residues. V was pared by 4 bases and J by 6 bases, with 15 bases of the junction left unmatched. The germline V gene encodes CDR1 SGDLS and CDR2 YYNGEE. The CDR3 region is CASSQGEGQGLPEQYF. CDR3 in DNA: TGTGCCAGCAGCCAAGGAGAAGGACAGGGTCTCCCCGAGCAGTACTTC.

The V and J genes are TRBV27 and TRBJ1-1; 7 bases agree with TRBD1. This CDR3 is built from 14 residues. The V gene's germline CDR1 is MNHEY and CDR2 SMNVEV (reference sequence). V shed 8 bases and J 7 bases; nucleotides not matched to a gene: 13. This CDR3 reads CASLPTGHRIEAFF. The CDR3 DNA reads as TGTGCCAGCCTTCCGACAGGGCATAGGATTGAAGCTTTCTTT.

The genes are TRBV5-4 and TRBJ2-1, with TRBD1 as a possible D gene (6 bases). The CDR3 runs 16 residues. CDR1 is SGHNT, CDR2 YYREEE, per germline (reference sequence). V dropped 2 bases and J dropped 0 bases, with 12 bases sitting between them. The CDR3 DNA reads TGTGCCAGCAGCTTAGGAACAGGGCGCTCCTACAATGAGCAGTTCTTC. Its translation: CASSLGTGRSYNEQFF.

This clone showed up just once. V and J are TRBV9 and TRBJ2-2; the D is unclear. The CDR3 consists of 14 residues. With 2 bases removed from V and 5 bases from J, the gap between germline ends came to 10 bases. Germline V gene data show CDR1 as SGDLS and CDR2 as YYNGEE. The CDR3 region has the DNA TGTGCCAGCAGCGTGCGTCGGTATACCGGGGAGCTGTTTTTT. It codes for CASSVRRYTGELFF.

In this sample, this clone turned up a few times. This chain uses TRBV9 with TRBJ1-4; TRBD1 aligns across 11 bases. The CDR3 loop spans 14 amino acids. Germline assignment: CDR1 SGDLS and CDR2 YYNGEE. The trim removed 0 bases at V and 8 bases at J, leaving 0 bases unmatched. In DNA, the CDR3 is TGTGCCAGCAGCGTAGGGGACAGGGGGGAAAAACTGTTTTTT. Protein: CASSVGDRGEKLFF. Full variable domain (missing parts from reference TRBV9 and TRBJ1-4): DSGVTQTPKHLITATGQRVTLRCSPRSGDLSVYWYQQSLDQGLQFLIQYYNGEERAKGNILERFSAQQFPDLHSELNLSSLELGDSALYFCASSVGDRGEKLFFGSGTQLSVL.

The rearrangement links TRBV6-1 to TRBJ1-1, with TRBD1 matching 10 bases. CDR1 and CDR2 (germline): MNHNS, SASEGT. With 4 bases clipped from V and 4 bases from J, the junction kept 9 bases outside the gene matches. CDR3 length: 16 residues. In nucleotides, the CDR3 is TGTGCCAGCAGTGGAAGAAAAGGACAGGGGGGCACTGAAGCTTTCTTT. Translating it yields CASSGRKGQGGTEAFF.

J is TRBJ2-3 and V is TRBV18; 12 positions match TRBD1. There are 19 residues in the CDR3. CDR1 KGHSH and CDR2 LQKENI come from the germline V gene. Trimming cost V 6 bases and J 1 base; bases outside gene matches: 14. This CDR3 is CASSRPGQGAWGGTDTQYF. CDR3 in DNA: TGTGCCAGCTCCCGGCCGGGACAGGGGGCCTGGGGGGGCACAGATACGCAGTATTTT.

This chain joins TRBV5-6 and TRBJ2-7, with D unclear. CDR1 and CDR2 (germline): SGHDT, YYEEEE. The CDR3 sequence is 15 residues long. Trimming stripped 4 bases from V and 1 base from J, with 15 bases between. The DNA for the CDR3 is TGTGCCAGCAGCGGCCAATACAGCAGGTCCTACGAGCAGTACTTC. Translated, it gives CASSGQYSRSYEQYF.

The V gene is TRBV19, the J gene TRBJ1-1; D call uncertain. The CDR3 totals 12 residues. Germline V CDR1 and CDR2: LNHDA, SQIVND (reference sequence). Trimming took off 2 bases at V and 3 bases at J, with 4 bases between the two ends. The CDR3 loop reads CASSITDTEAFF. CDR3 nucleotides: TGTGCCAGTAGTATAACGGACACTGAAGCTTTCTTT. Full variable domain (remainder filled in from reference TRBV19 and TRBJ1-1): DGGITQSPKYLFRKEGQNVTLSCEQNLNHDAMYWYRQDPGQGLRLIYYSQIVNDFQKGDIAEGYSVSREKKESFPLTVTSAQKNPTAFYLCASSITDTEAFFGQGTRLTVV.

The chain employs TRBV9 and TRBJ1-4; D is possibly TRBD1 (6 bases). Trimming took 0 bases from V and 7 from J, leaving 13 bases between them. CDR1 and CDR2 (germline): SGDLS, YYNGEE. This CDR3 has 15 residues. The CDR3 coding sequence is TGTGCCAGCAGCGTAGAAGGCAGGGGTCCTGAAAAACTGTTTTTT. Translating it yields CASSVEGRGPEKLFF.

The gene calls are TRBV7-9 and TRBJ2-1; 9 bases line up with TRBD1. The CDR3 runs to 17 residues. CDR1 is SEHNR, CDR2 FQNEAQ, per germline (reference sequence). The V and J ends lost 3 bases and 7 bases, in that order; junction bases with no gene match: 13. The CDR3 DNA is TGTGCCAGCAGCTTGGGGTTCGGGGTACAGGGGGCTAATGAGCAGTTCTTC. Its protein is CASSLGFGVQGANEQFF.

Comment on this clone: Relative to the germline gene, one junction end is altered; a read error may explain this. This chain uses TRBV5-4 with TRBJ2-3; no definite D call. The CDR3 sequence is 13 residues long. Germline-derived CDR1 and CDR2 are SGHNT and YYREEE (reference sequence). CDR3 residues: CASSLMSIDTQYF. CDR3 coding DNA: TGTGCCAGCAGCTTAATGAGCATAGATACGCAGTATTTT. The full variable domain, its missing parts supplied by reference TRBV5-4 and TRBJ2-3, is ETGVTQSPTHLIKTRGQQVTLRCSSQSGHNTVSWYQQALGQGPQFIFQYYREEENGRGNFPPRFSGLQFPNYSSELNVNALELDDSALYLCASSLMSIDTQYFGPGTRLTVL.

The chain joins TRBV7-9 to TRBJ2-7, with D possibly being TRBD1 (6 bases). V lost 4 bases, J lost 3 bases, and 10 bases lay in between. Germline lookup yields CDR1 SEHNR and CDR2 FQNEAQ (reference sequence). This CDR3 region has 13 residues. The CDR3 spells CASSSYRDYEQYF. The CDR3 nucleotides read TGTGCCAGCAGCTCCTACAGGGACTACGAGCAGTACTTC.

The chain recombines TRBV2 with TRBJ1-1; possibly TRBD1 for D (5 bases). The CDR3 runs 14 residues. Germline CDR1 and CDR2: SNHLY and FYNNEI. The ends were cut back, 10 bases at V and 1 base at J, with 16 bases in the middle. The CDR3 spells CATRQGLTNTEAFF. The DNA for the CDR3 is TGTGCCACACGCCAGGGACTGACGAACACTGAAGCTTTCTTT. Looking up the rest from reference TRBV2 and TRBJ1-1 gives the full variable domain: EPEVTQTPSHQVTQMGQEVILRCVPISNHLYFYWYRQILGQKVEFLVSFYNNEISEKSEIFDDQFSVERPDGSNFTLKIRSTKLEDSAMYFCATRQGLTNTEAFFGQGTRLTVV.